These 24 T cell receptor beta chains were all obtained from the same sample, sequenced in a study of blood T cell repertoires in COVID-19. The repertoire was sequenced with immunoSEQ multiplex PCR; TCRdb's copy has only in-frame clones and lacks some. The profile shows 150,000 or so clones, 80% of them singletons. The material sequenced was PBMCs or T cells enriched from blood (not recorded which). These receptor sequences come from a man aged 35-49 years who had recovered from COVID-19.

CDR3 residues: CASSKDRINSPLHF. As DNA, the CDR3 is TGTGCCAGCAGCAAGGACAGGATTAATTCACCCCTCCACTTT. The chain has TRBV7-3 and TRBJ1-6; TRBD1 aligns across 7 bases. V was pared by 5 bases and J by 6 bases, with 4 bases of the junction left unmatched. Per the germline V gene, CDR1 is SGHTA and CDR2 is FQGTGA. This CDR3 has 14 residues.

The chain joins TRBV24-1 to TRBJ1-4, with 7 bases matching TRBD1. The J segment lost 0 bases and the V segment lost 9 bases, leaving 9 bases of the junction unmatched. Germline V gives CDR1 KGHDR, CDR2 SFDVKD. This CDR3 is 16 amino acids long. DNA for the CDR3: TGTGCCACCCGACAGGGTTTAGATCCAACTAATGAAAAACTGTTTTTT. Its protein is CATRQGLDPTNEKLFF.

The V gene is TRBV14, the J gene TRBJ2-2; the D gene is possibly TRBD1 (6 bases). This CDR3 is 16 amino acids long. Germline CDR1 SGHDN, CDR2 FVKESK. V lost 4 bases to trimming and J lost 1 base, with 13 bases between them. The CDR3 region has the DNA TGTGCCAGCAGCCGCGCGTGGGGGCGGAACACCGGGGAGCTGTTTTTT. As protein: CASSRAWGRNTGELFF. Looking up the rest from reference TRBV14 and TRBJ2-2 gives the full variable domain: EAGVTQFPSHSVIEKGQTVTLRCDPISGHDNLYWYRRVMGKEIKFLLHFVKESKQDESGMPNNRFLAERTGGTYSTLKVQPAELEDSGVYFCASSRAWGRNTGELFFGEGSRLTVL.

Written as DNA, the CDR3 is TGTGCCAGCAGCGCCTCACCACGTCCAGGGTCCGGAAACACCATATATTTT. It yields the protein CASSASPRPGSGNTIYF. This chain uses TRBV9 with TRBJ1-3, with a weak D call TRBD1 (5 bases). Trimming removed 3 bases from V and 4 bases from J, with 20 bases in between. The germline V gene has CDR1 SGDLS and CDR2 YYNGEE. The CDR3 runs to 17 residues.

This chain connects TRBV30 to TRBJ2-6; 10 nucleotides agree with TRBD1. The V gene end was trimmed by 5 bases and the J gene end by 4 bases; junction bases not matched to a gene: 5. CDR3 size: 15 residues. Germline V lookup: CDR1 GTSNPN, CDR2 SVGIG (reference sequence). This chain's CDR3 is CAWVTGGSGANVLTF. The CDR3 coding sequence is TGTGCCTGGGTGACAGGGGGCTCCGGGGCCAACGTCCTGACTTTC.

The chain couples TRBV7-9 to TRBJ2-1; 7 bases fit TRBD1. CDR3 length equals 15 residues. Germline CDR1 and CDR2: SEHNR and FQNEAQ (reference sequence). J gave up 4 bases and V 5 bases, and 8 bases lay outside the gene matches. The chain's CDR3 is CASSTRDSFYNEQFF. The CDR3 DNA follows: TGTGCCAGCAGCACCCGGGACAGCTTTTACAATGAGCAGTTCTTC.

This CDR3 is CASSFEGGGELFF. The CDR3 region has the DNA TGCGCCAGCAGCTTTGAGGGTGGCGGGGAGCTGTTTTTT. V is TRBV5-1 and J is TRBJ2-2; TRBD2 is a possible D gene (5 bases). Trimming pared 2 bases from V and 7 bases from J, leaving 9 bases between. The germline gives CDR1 SGHRS, CDR2 YFSETQ. This CDR3 comprises 13 residues. The complete variable domain, with remaining parts taken from reference TRBV5-1 and TRBJ2-2, reads KAGVTQTPRYLIKTRGQQVTLSCSPISGHRSVSWYQQTPGQGLQFLFEYFSETQRNKGNFPGRFSGRQFSNSRSEMNVSTLELGDSALYLCASSFEGGGELFFGEGSRLTVL.

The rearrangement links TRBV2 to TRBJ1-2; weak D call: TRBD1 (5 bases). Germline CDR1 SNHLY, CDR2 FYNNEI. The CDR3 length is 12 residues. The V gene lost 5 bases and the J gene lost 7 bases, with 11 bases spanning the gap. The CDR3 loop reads CASSYRSPGYTF. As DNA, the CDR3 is TGTGCCAGCAGTTACAGGTCCCCTGGCTACACCTTC. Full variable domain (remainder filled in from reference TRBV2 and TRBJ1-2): EPEVTQTPSHQVTQMGQEVILRCVPISNHLYFYWYRQILGQKVEFLVSFYNNEISEKSEIFDDQFSVERPDGSNFTLKIRSTKLEDSAMYFCASSYRSPGYTFGSGTRLTVV.

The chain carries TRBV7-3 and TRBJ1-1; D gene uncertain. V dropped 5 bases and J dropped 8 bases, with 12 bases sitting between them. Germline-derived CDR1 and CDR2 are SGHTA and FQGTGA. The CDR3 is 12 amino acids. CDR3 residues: CASSVFRGEAFF. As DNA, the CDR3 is TGTGCCAGCAGCGTATTCAGAGGCGAAGCTTTCTTT.

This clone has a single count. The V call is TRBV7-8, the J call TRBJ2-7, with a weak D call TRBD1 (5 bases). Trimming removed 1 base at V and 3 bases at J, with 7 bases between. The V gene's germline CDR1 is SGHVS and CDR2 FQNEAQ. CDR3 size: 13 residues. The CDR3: CASSLGQLYEQYV. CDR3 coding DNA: TGTGCCAGCAGCTTAGGACAGCTCTACGAGCAGTACGTC.

The CDR3 nucleotides are TGTGCCACCAGTGATCCCCGGACAGGGACCGGGGAGCTGTTTTTT. It codes for CATSDPRTGTGELFF. The chain employs TRBV24-1 and TRBJ2-2; 8 nucleotides line up with TRBD1. Germline CDR1 KGHDR, CDR2 SFDVKD. Trimming at V came to 3 bases and at J to 5 bases, leaving 4 bases not matched to a gene. The CDR3 has 15 amino acids.

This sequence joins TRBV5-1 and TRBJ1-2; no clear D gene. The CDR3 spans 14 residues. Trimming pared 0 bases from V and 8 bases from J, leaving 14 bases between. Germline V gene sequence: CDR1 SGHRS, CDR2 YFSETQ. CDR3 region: CASSLESLPGGYTF. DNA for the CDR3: TGCGCCAGCAGCTTGGAGTCCTTGCCGGGAGGCTACACCTTC.

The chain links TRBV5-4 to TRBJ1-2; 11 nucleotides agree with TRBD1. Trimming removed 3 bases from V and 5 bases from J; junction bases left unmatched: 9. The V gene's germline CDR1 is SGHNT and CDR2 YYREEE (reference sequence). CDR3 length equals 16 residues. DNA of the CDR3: TGTGCCAGCAGCTCCGCGGGACAGGGGGGTCTTTATGGCTACACCTTC. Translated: CASSSAGQGGLYGYTF.

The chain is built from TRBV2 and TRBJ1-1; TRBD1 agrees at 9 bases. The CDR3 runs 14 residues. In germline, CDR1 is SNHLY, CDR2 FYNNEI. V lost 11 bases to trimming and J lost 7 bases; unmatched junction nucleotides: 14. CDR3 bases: TGTGCCGTATCGGCGGGACAGGGATTAGGTGAAGCTTTCTTT. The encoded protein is CAVSAGQGLGEAFF. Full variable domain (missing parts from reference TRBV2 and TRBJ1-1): EPEVTQTPSHQVTQMGQEVILRCVPISNHLYFYWYRQILGQKVEFLVSFYNNEISEKSEIFDDQFSVERPDGSNFTLKIRSTKLEDSAMYFCAVSAGQGLGEAFFGQGTRLTVV.

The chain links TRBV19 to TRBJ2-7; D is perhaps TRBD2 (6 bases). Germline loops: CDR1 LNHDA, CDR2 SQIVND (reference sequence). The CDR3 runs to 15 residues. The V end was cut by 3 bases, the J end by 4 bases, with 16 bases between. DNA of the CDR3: TGTGCCAGTAGTATCAGGCCTGATGGGGGGTACGAGCAGTACTTC. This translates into CASSIRPDGGYEQYF. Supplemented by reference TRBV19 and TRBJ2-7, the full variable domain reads DGGITQSPKYLFRKEGQNVTLSCEQNLNHDAMYWYRQDPGQGLRLIYYSQIVNDFQKGDIAEGYSVSREKKESFPLTVTSAQKNPTAFYLCASSIRPDGGYEQYFGPGTRLTVT.

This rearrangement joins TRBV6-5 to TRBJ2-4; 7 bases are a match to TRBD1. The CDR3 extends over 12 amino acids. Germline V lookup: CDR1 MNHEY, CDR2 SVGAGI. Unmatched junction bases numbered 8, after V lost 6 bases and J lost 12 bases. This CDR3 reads CASRDDRVDQYF. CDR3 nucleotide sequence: TGTGCCAGCAGGGACGACAGGGTCGATCAGTACTTC.

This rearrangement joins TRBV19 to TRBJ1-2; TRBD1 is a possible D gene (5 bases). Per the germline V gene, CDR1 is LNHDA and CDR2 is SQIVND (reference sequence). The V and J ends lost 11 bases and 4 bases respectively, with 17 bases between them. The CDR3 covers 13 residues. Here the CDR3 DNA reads TGTGCCGCCCCAATCAGGGATGCCTATGGCTACACCTTC. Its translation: CAAPIRDAYGYTF.

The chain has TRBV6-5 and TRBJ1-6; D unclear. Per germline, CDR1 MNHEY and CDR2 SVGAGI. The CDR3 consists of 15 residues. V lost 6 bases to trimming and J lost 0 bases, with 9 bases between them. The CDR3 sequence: CASRLSSSYNSPLHF. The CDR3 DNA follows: TGTGCCAGCAGGTTATCGAGCTCCTATAATTCACCCCTCCACTTT.

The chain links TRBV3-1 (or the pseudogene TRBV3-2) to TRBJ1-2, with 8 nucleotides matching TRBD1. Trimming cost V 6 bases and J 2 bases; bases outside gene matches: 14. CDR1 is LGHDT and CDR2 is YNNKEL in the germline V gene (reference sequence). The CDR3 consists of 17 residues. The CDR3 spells CASRPSDRGVQNYGYTF. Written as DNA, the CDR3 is TGTGCCAGCAGACCGTCAGACAGGGGAGTTCAAAACTATGGCTACACCTTC.

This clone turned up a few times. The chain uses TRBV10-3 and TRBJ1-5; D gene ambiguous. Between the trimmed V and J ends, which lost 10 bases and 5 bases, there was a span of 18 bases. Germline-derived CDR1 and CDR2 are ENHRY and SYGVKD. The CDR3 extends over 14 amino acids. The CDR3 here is CATLSSRGDQPQHF. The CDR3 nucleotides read TGTGCCACCCTCAGTAGTCGAGGCGATCAGCCCCAGCATTTT.

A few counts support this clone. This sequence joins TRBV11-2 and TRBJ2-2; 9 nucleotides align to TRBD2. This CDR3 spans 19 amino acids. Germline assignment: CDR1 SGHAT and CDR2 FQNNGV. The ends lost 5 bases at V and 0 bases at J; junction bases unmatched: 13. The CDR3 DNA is TGTGCCAGCAGCACTCGCCCCTCGGGACTAGCACCGAACACCGGGGAGCTGTTTTTT. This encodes CASSTRPSGLAPNTGELFF.

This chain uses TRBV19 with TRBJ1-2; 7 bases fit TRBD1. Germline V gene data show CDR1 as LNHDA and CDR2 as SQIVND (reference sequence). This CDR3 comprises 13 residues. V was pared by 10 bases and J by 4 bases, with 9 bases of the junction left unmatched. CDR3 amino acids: CATTGEIGYGYTF. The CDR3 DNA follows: TGTGCCACCACAGGGGAAATCGGCTATGGCTACACCTTC. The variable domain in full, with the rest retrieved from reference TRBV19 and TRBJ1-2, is DGGITQSPKYLFRKEGQNVTLSCEQNLNHDAMYWYRQDPGQGLRLIYYSQIVNDFQKGDIAEGYSVSREKKESFPLTVTSAQKNPTAFYLCATTGEIGYGYTFGSGTRLTVV.

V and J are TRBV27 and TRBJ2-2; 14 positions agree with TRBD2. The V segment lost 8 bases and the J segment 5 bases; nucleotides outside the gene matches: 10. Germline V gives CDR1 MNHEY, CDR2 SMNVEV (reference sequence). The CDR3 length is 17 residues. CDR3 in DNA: TGTGCCAGCGCTCGGACTAGCGGGGGGCCGAGGACCGGGGAGCTGTTTTTT. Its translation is CASARTSGGPRTGELFF.

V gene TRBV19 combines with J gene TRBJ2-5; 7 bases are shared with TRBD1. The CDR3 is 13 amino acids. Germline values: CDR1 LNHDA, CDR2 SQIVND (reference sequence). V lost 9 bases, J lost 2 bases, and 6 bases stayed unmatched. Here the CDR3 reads CASLGQAQETQYF. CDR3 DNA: TGTGCCAGCTTAGGACAGGCTCAAGAGACCCAGTACTTC.